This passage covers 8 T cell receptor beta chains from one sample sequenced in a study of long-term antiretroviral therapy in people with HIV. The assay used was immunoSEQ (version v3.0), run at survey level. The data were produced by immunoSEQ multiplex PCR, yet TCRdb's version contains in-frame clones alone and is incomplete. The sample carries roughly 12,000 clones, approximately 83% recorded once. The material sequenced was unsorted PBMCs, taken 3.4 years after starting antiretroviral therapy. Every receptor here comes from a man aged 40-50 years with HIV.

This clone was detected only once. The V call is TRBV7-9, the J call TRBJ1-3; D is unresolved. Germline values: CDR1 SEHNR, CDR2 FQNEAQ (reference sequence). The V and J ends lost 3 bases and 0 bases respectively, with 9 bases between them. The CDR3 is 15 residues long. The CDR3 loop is CASSFYSNSGNTIYF. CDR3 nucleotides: TGTGCCAGCAGCTTCTACAGTAACTCTGGAAACACCATATATTTT.

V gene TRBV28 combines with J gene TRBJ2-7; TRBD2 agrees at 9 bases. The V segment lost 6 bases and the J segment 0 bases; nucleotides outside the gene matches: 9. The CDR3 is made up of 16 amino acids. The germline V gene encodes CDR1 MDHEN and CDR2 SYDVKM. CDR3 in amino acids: CASSLRRLADSYEQYF. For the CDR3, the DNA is TGTGCCAGCAGCCTCCGACGACTAGCGGACTCCTACGAGCAGTACTTC.

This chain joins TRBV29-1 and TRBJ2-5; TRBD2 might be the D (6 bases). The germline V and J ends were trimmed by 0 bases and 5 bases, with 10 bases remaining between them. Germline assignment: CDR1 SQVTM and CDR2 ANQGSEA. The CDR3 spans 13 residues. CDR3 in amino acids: CSVEDLGRETQYF. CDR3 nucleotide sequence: TGCAGCGTTGAAGATCTGGGGAGGGAGACCCAGTACTTC.

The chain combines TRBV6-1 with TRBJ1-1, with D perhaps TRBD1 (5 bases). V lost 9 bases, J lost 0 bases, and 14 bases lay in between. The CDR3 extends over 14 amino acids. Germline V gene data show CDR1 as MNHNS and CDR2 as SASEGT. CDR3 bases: TGTGCCAGTAAAAGGGACTTTATGAACACTGAAGCTTTCTTT. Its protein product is CASKRDFMNTEAFF.

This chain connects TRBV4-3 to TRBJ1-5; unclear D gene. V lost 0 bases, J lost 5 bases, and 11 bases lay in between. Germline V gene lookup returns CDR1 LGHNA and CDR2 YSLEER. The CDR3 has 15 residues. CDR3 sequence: CASSQDRAGYQPQHF. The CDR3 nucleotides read TGCGCCAGCAGCCAAGATCGGGCAGGATATCAGCCCCAGCATTTT.

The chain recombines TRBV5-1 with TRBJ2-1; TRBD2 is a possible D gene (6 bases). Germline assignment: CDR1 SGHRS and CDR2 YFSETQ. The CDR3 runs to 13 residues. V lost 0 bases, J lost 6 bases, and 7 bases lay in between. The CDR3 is CASSLAGSNEQFF. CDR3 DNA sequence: TGCGCCAGCAGCTTGGCCGGGAGCAATGAGCAGTTCTTC. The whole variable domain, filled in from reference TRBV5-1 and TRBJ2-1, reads KAGVTQTPRYLIKTRGQQVTLSCSPISGHRSVSWYQQTPGQGLQFLFEYFSETQRNKGNFPGRFSGRQFSNSRSEMNVSTLELGDSALYLCASSLAGSNEQFFGPGTRLTVL.

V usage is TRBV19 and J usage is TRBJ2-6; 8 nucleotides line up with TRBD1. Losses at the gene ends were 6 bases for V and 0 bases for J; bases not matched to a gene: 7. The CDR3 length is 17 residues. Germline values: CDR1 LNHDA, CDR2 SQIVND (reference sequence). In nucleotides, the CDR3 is TGTGCCAGTAGCACGACAGGGGCTGCCTCTGGGGCCAACGTCCTGACTTTC. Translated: CASSTTGAASGANVLTF.

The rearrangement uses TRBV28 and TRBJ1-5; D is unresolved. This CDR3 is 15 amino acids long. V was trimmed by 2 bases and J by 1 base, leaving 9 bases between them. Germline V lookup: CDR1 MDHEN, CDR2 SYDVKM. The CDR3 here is CASSLRYGSNQPQHF. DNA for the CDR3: TGTGCCAGCAGTTTAAGATACGGCAGCAATCAGCCCCAGCATTTT.